A single sample gave rise to the 12 T cell receptor beta chains below, sequenced in a study of synovial regulatory T cells in juvenile arthritis. The method was immunoSEQ multiplex PCR; TCRdb's version includes in-frame clones alone and lacks a portion of them. Its table lists approximately 9,900 clones. The sample taken for sequencing was Treg cells from blood. The sample's subset: remaining (HLA-DR-negative) circulating blood Treg cells. These TCRs come from a donor younger than 35 with juvenile idiopathic arthritis.

The V gene is TRBV7-8, the J gene TRBJ2-3; TCRdb returns TRBD2, unconfirmable since there is no DNA. This CDR3 is 16 amino acids long. The DNA sequence is not available. From germline, CDR1 is SGHVS and CDR2 FQNEAQ. This CDR3 reads CASSLGTSGITDTQYF.

V gene TRBV11-1 combines with J gene TRBJ2-5. Germline V gene data show CDR1 as SGHAT and CDR2 as FQDESV (reference sequence). The CDR3 covers 13 residues. The DNA is unrecorded. The CDR3 protein is CASSLAPGQTQYF.

V gene TRBV19 combines with J gene TRBJ1-3. This CDR3 comprises 17 residues. The DNA is unrecorded. Germline assignment: CDR1 LNHDA and CDR2 SQIVND (reference sequence). CDR3 region: CASSAADSRAGGNTIYF.

The rearrangement links TRBV28 to TRBJ2-1; TCRdb calls TRBD1, which cannot be checked without DNA. CDR1 and CDR2 from the germline V gene are MDHEN and SYDVKM. The CDR3 contains 17 residues. There is no recorded DNA. The CDR3 spells CASRFGTPAGSYNEQFF. Together with reference TRBV28 and TRBJ2-1, the CDR3 gives the full variable domain: DVKVTQSSRYLVKRTGEKVFLECVQDMDHENMFWYRQDPGLGLRLIYFSYDVKMKEKGDIPEGYSVSREKKERFSLILESASTNQTSMYLCASRFGTPAGSYNEQFFGPGTRLTVL.

The rearrangement uses TRBV5-5 and TRBJ1-5. The CDR3 totals 16 residues. DNA was not recorded. Germline-derived CDR1 and CDR2 are SGHKS and YYEKEE (reference sequence). The CDR3 protein is CASSLYFGFSNQPQHF.

This sequence joins TRBV7-2 and TRBJ1-6. This CDR3 contains 14 residues. The record lacks a DNA sequence. Germline V CDR1 and CDR2: SGHTA, FQGNSA. CDR3 sequence reads: CASVPAGYNSPLHF.

The chain carries TRBV5-1 and TRBJ2-5; checking the TCRdb D call of TRBD2 is not possible without DNA. The CDR3 loop spans 19 amino acids. DNA for this receptor is not on file. From germline, CDR1 is SGHRS and CDR2 YFSETQ. CDR3 sequence: CASSLEGLAGGVTQETQYF.

V gene TRBV30 combines with J gene TRBJ1-1. CDR3 length: 13 amino acids. The coding DNA is unavailable. Per germline, CDR1 GTSNPN and CDR2 SVGIG (reference sequence). The CDR3 region is CAWNGRRNTEAFF.

The chain uses TRBV30 and TRBJ1-5; TCRdb names TRBD1, which stays unverified in the absence of DNA. The CDR3 spans 14 residues. No nucleotide data were recorded. Germline CDR1 reads GTSNPN; CDR2 reads SVGIG (reference sequence). The CDR3 sequence is CAWSGQGFYQPQHF. The variable domain in full, completed from reference TRBV30 and TRBJ1-5, reads SQTIHQWPATLVQPVGSPLSLECTVEGTSNPNLYWYRQAAGRGLQLLFYSVGIGQISSEVPQNLSASRPQDRQFILSSKKLLLSDSGFYLCAWSGQGFYQPQHFGDGTRLSIL.

This sequence joins TRBV10-1 and TRBJ2-2. The CDR3 spans 14 residues. The record lacks a DNA sequence. The germline CDR1 and CDR2 sequences are WNHNN and SYGVQD (reference sequence). CDR3 protein: CASSEGANTGELFF.

The chain carries TRBV7-9 and TRBJ1-4; TCRdb picks TRBD1, but there is no DNA to check that call. Germline CDR1 and CDR2: SEHNR and FQNEAQ (reference sequence). There are 18 residues in the CDR3. No coding sequence is recorded. The CDR3 loop reads CASSSGRRTGETNEKLFF.

This chain connects TRBV7-8 to TRBJ1-2. Germline CDR1 and CDR2: SGHVS and FQNEAQ. This CDR3 comprises 13 residues. No DNA is given. The CDR3 region is CASSLGSSYGYTF.